A single sample gave rise to the 11 T cell receptor beta chains below, sequenced in a study of T cells in Graves' hyperthyroidism and ophthalmopathy. Amplified TCR beta CDR3 regions derived from RNA transcripts. HTBI primers were employed in a first-round RT-PCR of the TCR CDR3. TCRdb ran MiXCR on the multiplex PCR reads and lists one entry per CDR3 protein. The sample includes 200,000 to 250,000 distinct CDR3 sequences, about a sixth of them seen just once. The sample consisted of blood. Receptor source: a woman under 30 with Graves' ophthalmopathy.

This clonotype was recorded at least ten times. CDR3 protein: CASAVGGESYNEQFF. Written as DNA, the CDR3 is TGTGCCAGCGCCGTCGGGGGGGAGTCCTACAATGAGCAGTTCTTC. The chain combines TRBV5-5 with TRBJ2-1; 8 positions agree with TRBD2. This CDR3 region has 15 residues. The ends lost 7 bases at V and 1 base at J; junction bases unmatched: 7. In germline, CDR1 is SGHKS, CDR2 YYEKEE (reference sequence).

The CDR3 DNA is TGTGCCAGCAGCCGACAGGGACCGGAGGAGCAGTACTTC. Its protein product is CASSRQGPEEQYF. The chain joins TRBV5-5 to TRBJ2-7; 7 nucleotides agree with TRBD1. The CDR3 has 13 residues. Trimming removed 4 bases from V and 7 bases from J; junction bases left unmatched: 8. Germline V gene sequence: CDR1 SGHKS, CDR2 YYEKEE (reference sequence). The whole variable domain, remainder taken from reference TRBV5-5 and TRBJ2-7, is DAGVTQSPTHLIKTRGQQVTLRCSPISGHKSVSWYQQVLGQGPQFIFQYYEKEERGRGNFPDRFSARQFPNYSSELNVNALLLGDSALYLCASSRQGPEEQYFGPGTRLTVT.

This clonotype has at least ten counts. V usage is TRBV30 and J usage is TRBJ2-7; 9 bases fit TRBD1. The CDR3 consists of 13 residues. CDR1 is GTSNPN, CDR2 SVGIG, per germline (reference sequence). Unmatched junction bases numbered 3, after V lost 3 bases and J lost 3 bases. CDR3 DNA sequence: TGTGCCTGGAGAGGGACAGGGAACTACGAGCAGTACTTC. It codes for CAWRGTGNYEQYF.

J is TRBJ2-7 and V is TRBV20-1; D gene uncertain. The ends were cut back, 0 bases at V and 3 bases at J, with 18 bases in the middle. CDR1 is DFQATT, CDR2 SNEGSKA, per germline (reference sequence). The CDR3 runs 16 residues. CDR3 region: CSARDLARIGHYEQYF. The CDR3 nucleotides are TGCAGTGCTAGAGATTTAGCACGGATCGGGCACTACGAGCAGTACTTC.

This clonotype was observed at least ten times. The chain links TRBV20-1 to TRBJ2-1; 9 nucleotides match TRBD2. The CDR3 length is 19 residues. In germline, CDR1 is DFQATT, CDR2 SNEGSKA (reference sequence). V lost 0 bases, J lost 8 bases, and 20 bases stayed unmatched. CDR3 amino acids: CSARDGSSGTILHGDEQFF. CDR3 nucleotide sequence: TGCAGTGCTAGAGATGGGTCTAGCGGGACCATACTACATGGGGATGAGCAGTTCTTC.

Many counts were recorded for this clonotype. This chain connects TRBV20-1 to TRBJ2-7; D gene ambiguous. CDR1 is DFQATT, CDR2 SNEGSKA, per germline (reference sequence). V lost 4 bases to trimming and J lost 1 base, with 11 bases between them. The CDR3 contains 13 residues. CDR3 DNA sequence: TGCAGTGCTAAACCGGGCCTATCCTACGAGCAGTACTTC. It is translated as CSAKPGLSYEQYF.

Ten or more counts support this clonotype. V is TRBV27 and J is TRBJ1-4; no clear D gene. The CDR3 runs 13 residues. Trimming pared 0 bases from V and 3 bases from J, leaving 2 bases between. Germline V gives CDR1 MNHEY, CDR2 SMNVEV (reference sequence). The CDR3 DNA reads as TGTGCCAGCAGTTTATCAGCTAATGAAAAACTGTTTTTT. Translating gives CASSLSANEKLFF.

This clonotype was seen ten or more times. The chain joins TRBV7-9 to TRBJ1-1; 7 nucleotides agree with TRBD1. The CDR3 has 15 amino acids. Germline V gives CDR1 SEHNR, CDR2 FQNEAQ (reference sequence). V was pared by 5 bases and J by 1 base, with 7 bases of the junction left unmatched. The CDR3 DNA follows: TGTGCCAGCAGCAGTACCGGGACAGCGAACACTGAAGCTTTCTTT. Its protein product is CASSSTGTANTEAFF.

This clonotype was detected many times. This rearrangement joins TRBV19 to TRBJ1-1; 9 nucleotides align to TRBD1. V gave up 6 bases and J gave up 7 bases; unmatched junction bases: 6. Per the germline V gene, CDR1 is LNHDA and CDR2 is SQIVND (reference sequence). The CDR3 covers 13 residues. In nucleotides, the CDR3 is TGTGCCAGTAGGGAAGGGACAGGGCGTGAAGCTTTCTTT. This codes for CASREGTGREAFF.

Only a few counts were recorded for this clonotype. The CDR3 protein is CASDPGQVISPLHF. The CDR3 DNA sequence: TGTGCCAGCGACCCGGGACAGGTAATTTCACCCCTCCACTTT. V is TRBV4-2 and J is TRBJ1-6; 8 bases line up with TRBD1. Germline CDR1 is LGHNA and CDR2 is YNFKEQ. This CDR3 has 14 residues. Losses at the gene ends were 8 bases for V and 9 bases for J; bases not matched to a gene: 9.

In its sample, this clonotype was seen many times. The chain has TRBV15 and TRBJ2-2; 7 bases fit TRBD2. V was pared by 2 bases and J by 1 base, with 13 bases of the junction left unmatched. Germline CDR1 is LNHNV and CDR2 is YYDKDF (reference sequence). The CDR3 consists of 19 residues. The DNA for the CDR3 is TGTGCCACCAGCAGACGGACGACTCGGGCGGGGGAGAACACCGGGGAGCTGTTTTTT. Protein: CATSRRTTRAGENTGELFF.